Included here is one T cell receptor (beta chain) sequence, with context. This clonotype was detected only a few times. Its antigen specificity is not known. The record has no base qualities; no much larger clone is one base away. PBMCs were isolated by Ficoll-Paque density gradient centrifugation. The sequencing machine was an Illumina NovaSeq 6000. cDNA libraries for TCRalpha and TCRbeta were prepared by 5'RACE using constant-segment primers, with sample barcodes and unique molecular identifiers added. Trizol reagent was used to extract RNA from every sample. The libraries were amplified in two PCR steps, and the second step added a second sample barcode and Illumina TruSeq adapters. Libraries were sequenced on an Illumina NovaSeq with 2 x 150 bp paired-end reads. The paper's data handling went like this. Demultiplexing of reads and collapsing into UMI-guided consensus sequences were performed with migec v1.2.7. Using mixcr v2.1.11, the UMI consensuses were aligned to TRA and TRB V and J templates and assembled into clonotypes. A clonotype was counted as expanded or contracted only when both edgeR and NoisET called the clonotype significant, with the noise models trained on biological replicates. edgeR calls used a false discovery rate-adjusted p below 0.01 and a log2 fold-change threshold of 1. As an exploratory analysis of dynamics, max-normalized trajectories of the 1000 most abundant clonotypes were examined with PCA combined with hierarchical clustering. The CD4 or CD8 phenotype of responding clones was assigned using the separately sequenced CD4+ and CD8+ repertoires. In TCRdb, the public reads were trimmed at Q25 with fastp and aligned with MiXCR, with productive beta chains retained. Rows are unified per CDR3 protein, each entry keeping the most common DNA and genes. The V and J calls and clone size come from TCRdb's table, not from the authors' own analysis. The sample yields roughly 120,000 distinct CDR3 sequences; roughly 20% were counted once. Clones ranked in the top ten supply around 41% of the sample.

V and J lose 4 bases and 3 bases, and a span of 13 bases separates them. The CDR3 numbers 14 residues from cysteine through phenylalanine. Only the CDR3 part of the read is kept: 42 bases, read in frame from the first base. The germline V gene provides CDR1 SGHRS and CDR2 YFSETQ. This sample is drawn from a study of T-cell memory formation after mild COVID-19 (dated by TCRdb to about 2021). For context, the study as a whole: Most TCR sequence clusters were specific to one of the two donors. In a couple of donors, T-cell clones that expanded and contracted after mild COVID-19 were followed by sequencing TCRalpha and TCRbeta repertoires longitudinally. The cohort was made up of two young adult volunteers, one female and one male, who were previously healthy. Results the study describes overall, beyond this receptor: Some responding clones were detected in pre-infection memory, suggesting pre-existing cross-reactive memory T cells joined the SARS-CoV-2 response. The study covered only a couple of mild cases, and larger cohorts including severe cases with pre-infection samples were considered necessary. Contracting CD4+ clones turned up mainly in the CM and EM memory subsets, whereas EMRA was where CD8+ clones were enriched. Balanced CD4/CD8 phenotypes were observed for clones contracting from day 15 to 85, whereas a bias towards CD4+ was observed for a second wave of clones expanding from day 15 to 37. The second-wave clones that peaked on day 37 were not confirmed to be SARS-CoV-2 specific.

The clonotype was recovered from a man aged 18 to 29 who had mild COVID-19 (a few samples of this study predate the infection). The sample titles of this study are shuffled in the database, so cell type and time point are left out; the donor was told from shared clones. The sample was PBMCs or a T cell subset sorted from them (not recorded which). The V and J segments used are TRBV5-1 and TRBJ1-2, with the D gene call left open. The nucleotide sequence is TGCGCCAGCAGCGAAGGAGGGTCGGACTATGGCTACACCTTC. This yields the protein CASSEGGSDYGYTF.